The entry below describes one T cell receptor (beta chain). Its antigen is unidentified. This sample is drawn from a study of cytomegalovirus exposure and HLA in healthy donors. Whole-study results and caveats: Later analysis associated a missense DCLRE1C variant with TCR beta V- and J-gene trimming. The authors assumed roughly uniform sequencing depth across donors for presence/absence analyses. The authors enumerated under 200 TCR beta chains as linked to cytomegalovirus.

Primers included in the PCR were 60 Vbeta and 13 Jbeta primers. Here immunoSEQ multiplex PCR was the method, and the copy in TCRdb shows in-frame clones only, minus some. The data contain 110,000 or so clones, approximately 80% of them singletons. The source material was PBMCs. This clonotype originated in a woman in her thirties or forties in good health and CMV-seropositive.

CDR3 in amino acids: CAISESLTGSLYEQYF. The DNA for the CDR3 is TGTGCCATCAGTGAGTCTTTGACAGGCAGTCTCTACGAGCAGTACTTC. The J gene is TRBJ2-7, the V gene TRBV10-3, with D perhaps TRBD1 (6 bases). Deletions cut 0 bases from V and 3 bases from J, with 15 bases between. The CDR3 has 16 amino acids. CDR1 and CDR2 from the germline V gene are ENHRY and SYGVKD.